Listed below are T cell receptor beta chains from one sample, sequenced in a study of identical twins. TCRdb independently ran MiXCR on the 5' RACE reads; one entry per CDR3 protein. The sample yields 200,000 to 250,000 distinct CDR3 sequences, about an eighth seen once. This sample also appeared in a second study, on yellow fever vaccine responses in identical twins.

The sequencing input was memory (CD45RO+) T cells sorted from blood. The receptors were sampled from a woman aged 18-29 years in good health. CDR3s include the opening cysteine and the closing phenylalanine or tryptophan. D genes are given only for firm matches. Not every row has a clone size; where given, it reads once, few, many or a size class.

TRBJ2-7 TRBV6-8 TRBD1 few TGTGCCAGCAGTTCTAACGCTCCTGAGACAGGGGGGGGACTACGCGAGCAGTACTTC CASSSNAPETGGGLREQYF
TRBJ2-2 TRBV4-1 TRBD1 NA TGCGCCAGCAGCCAAGAGACAGGGGGCTTGTCCGGGGAGCTGTTTTTT CASSQETGGLSGELFF
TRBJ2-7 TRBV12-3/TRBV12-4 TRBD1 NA TGTGCCACCGCCAGGGGGTTCCTCTACGAGCAGTACTTC CATARGFLYEQYF
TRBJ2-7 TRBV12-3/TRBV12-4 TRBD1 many TGTGCCAGCAGCCGCGACAGGGTCTACGAGCAGTACTTC CASSRDRVYEQYF
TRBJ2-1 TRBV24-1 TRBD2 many TGTGCCACCAGTGATGGCGGGAGGGCGATGCATGAGCAGTTCTTC CATSDGGRAMHEQFF
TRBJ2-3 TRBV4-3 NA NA TGCGCCAGCAGCCAAGATCCGAACAGGCCCACAGATACGCAGTATTTT CASSQDPNRPTDTQYF
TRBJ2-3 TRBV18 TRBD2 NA TGTGCCAGCTCACCAGTCGAAGCGGGGGTTGCCACAGATACGCAGTATTTT CASSPVEAGVATDTQYF
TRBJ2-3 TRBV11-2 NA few TGTGCCAGCAGCTTAGTTGGCGGTTCGGGCAACACAGATACGCAGTATTTT CASSLVGGSGNTDTQYF
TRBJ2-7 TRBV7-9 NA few TGTGCCAGCAGCTTATGGGTGGGGGCCCTTTCCTACGAGCAGTACTTC CASSLWVGALSYEQYF
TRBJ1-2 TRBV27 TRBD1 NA TGTGCCAGCAGTTTATCTTTTTCGGGGACAGGGCATGGCTACACCTTC CASSLSFSGTGHGYTF
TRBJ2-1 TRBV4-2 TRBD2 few TGTGCCAGCAGACGCAAGGAAGGCGCGGGACTAGCGGGGGGGCACACCTACAATGAGCAGTTCTTC CASRRKEGAGLAGGHTYNEQFF
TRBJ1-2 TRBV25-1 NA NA TGTGCCACCAAGGACATTTATGGCTACACCTTC CATKDIYGYTF
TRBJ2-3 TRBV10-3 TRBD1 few TGTGCCATCAGCGGACAGGGGGCGAGATTAGATACGCAGTATTTT CAISGQGARLDTQYF
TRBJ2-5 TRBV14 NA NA TGTGCCAGCAGCCAAAATATCCAAGAGACCCAGTACTTC CASSQNIQETQYF
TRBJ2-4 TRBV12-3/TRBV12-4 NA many TGTGCCAGCAGTCTACTCACTATAGCCAAAAACATTCAGTACTTC CASSLLTIAKNIQYF
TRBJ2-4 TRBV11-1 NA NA TGTGCCAGCAGCTTAAGCGTTCGCCACAGAAACATTCAGTACTTC CASSLSVRHRNIQYF
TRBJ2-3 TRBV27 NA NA TGTGCCAGCGCCCTTAGGCCTACAGATACGCAGTATTTT CASALRPTDTQYF
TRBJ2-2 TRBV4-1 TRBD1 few TGCGCCAGCAGGCGACAGGGCTCGGCCGGGGAGCTGTTTTTT CASRRQGSAGELFF
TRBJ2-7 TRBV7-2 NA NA TGTGCCAGCAGCTTTAGCGAGATAGGACACTACGAGCAGTACTTC CASSFSEIGHYEQYF
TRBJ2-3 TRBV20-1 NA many TGCAGTGGCCAGGCGGAAGGAGATACGCAGTATTTT CSGQAEGDTQYF
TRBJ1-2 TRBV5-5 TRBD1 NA TGTGCCAGCAGCTTGGGGGGACAGGGGGTTGATGGCTACACCTTC CASSLGGQGVDGYTF
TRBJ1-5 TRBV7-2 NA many TGTGCCAGCAGCTTAGATGGAGGGGGGGGCAATCAGCCCCAGCATTTT CASSLDGGGGNQPQHF
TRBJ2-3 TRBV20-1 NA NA TGCAGTGCCCACACTAGCCGGGGCACAGATACGCAGTATTTT CSAHTSRGTDTQYF
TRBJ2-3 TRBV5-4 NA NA TGTGCCAGCAGCTGGACACCTAGCACAGATACGCAGTATTTT CASSWTPSTDTQYF
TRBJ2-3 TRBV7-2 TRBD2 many TGTGCCAGCAGCAATTCGGGGGGGACGCAGTATTTT CASSNSGGTQYF
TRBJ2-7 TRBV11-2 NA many TGTGCCAGCAGCAGACGGACAGCCCGCCAGGGTAATTCTGACGAGCAGTACTTC CASSRRTARQGNSDEQYF
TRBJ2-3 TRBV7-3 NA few TGTGCCAGCAGCTTAAACAGGGACACAGATACGCAGTATTTT CASSLNRDTDTQYF
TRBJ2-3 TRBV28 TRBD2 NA TGTGCCAGCAGTGGGACTAGCGGGAGGCATCCAGCAGATACGCAGTATTTT CASSGTSGRHPADTQYF
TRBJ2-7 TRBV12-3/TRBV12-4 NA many TGTGCCAGCAGCCTATGGGGGGCGCCGGGGGAGCAGTACTTC CASSLWGAPGEQYF
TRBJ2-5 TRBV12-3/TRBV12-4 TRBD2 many TGTGCCAGCAGTCCCCAACCTTTCCTAGCGGGGATTCAAGAGACCCAGTACTTC CASSPQPFLAGIQETQYF
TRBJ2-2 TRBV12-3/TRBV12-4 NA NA TGTGCCAGCACAACTTACAGGGCCACCGGGGAGCTGTTTTTT CASTTYRATGELFF
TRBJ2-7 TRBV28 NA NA TGTGCCAGCAGTTTAAGTTTCGGCAGGGGGGCCTCCTACGAGCAGTACTTC CASSLSFGRGASYEQYF
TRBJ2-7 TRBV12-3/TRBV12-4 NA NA TGTGCCTTCAGTTTAAGGGGGAGGGCGACAAATCGAGCCTACGAGCAGTACTTC CAFSLRGRATNRAYEQYF
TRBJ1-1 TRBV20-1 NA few TGCAGTGCTAGGACCGAGAACACTGAAGCTTTCTTT CSARTENTEAFF
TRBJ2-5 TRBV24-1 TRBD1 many TGTGCCACCAGCGGACAGGGTTCGGAGACCCAGTACTTC CATSGQGSETQYF
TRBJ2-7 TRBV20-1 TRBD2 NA TGCAGTGCTAGTTATGGGGAGCGGGGGATGTCCTACGAGCAGTACTTC CSASYGERGMSYEQYF
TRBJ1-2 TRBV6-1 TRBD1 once TGTGCCAGCGGCAAGACAGGGGGTGGCTATGGCTACACCTTC CASGKTGGGYGYTF
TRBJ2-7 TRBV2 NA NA TGTGCCAGCAGTGAAAGGGACGCGGGGACACTACACGAGCAGTACTTC CASSERDAGTLHEQYF
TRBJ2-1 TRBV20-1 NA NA TGCAGTGCTAGAGGTGGACCGATCGGGTCCTACAATGAGCAGTTCTTC CSARGGPIGSYNEQFF
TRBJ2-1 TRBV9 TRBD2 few TGTGCCAGCAGCCCCTCCTTGACTAGCGGGAGGGTGGGGGAGCAGTTCTTC CASSPSLTSGRVGEQFF
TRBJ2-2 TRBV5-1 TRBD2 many TGCGCCAGCAGCGGACCGGGACTAGCGGGGTCTGGGGAGCTGTTTTTT CASSGPGLAGSGELFF
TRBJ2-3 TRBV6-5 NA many TGTGCCAGCAGTTCTCGAAATATACAGGTTAGCACAGATACGCAGTATTTT CASSSRNIQVSTDTQYF
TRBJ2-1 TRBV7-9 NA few TGTGCCAGCAGCTTCTCCCGCAAGTTGGATGAGCAGTTCTTC CASSFSRKLDEQFF
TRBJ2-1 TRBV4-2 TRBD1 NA TGTGCCAGCAGCCCCCCTACTTATCCGGGACAGAACTACAATGAGCAGTTCTTC CASSPPTYPGQNYNEQFF
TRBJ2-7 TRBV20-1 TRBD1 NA TGCAGTGCCCGCTGGGACAGGGCCTACGAGCAGTACTTC CSARWDRAYEQYF
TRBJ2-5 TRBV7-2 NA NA TGTGCCAGCAGCTTAGGAACTAGCCATCAAGAGACCCAGTACTTC CASSLGTSHQETQYF
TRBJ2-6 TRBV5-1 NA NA TGCGCCAGCAGCTTGTCGGGGGTGGGGGCGGCCAACGTCCTGACTTTC CASSLSGVGAANVLTF
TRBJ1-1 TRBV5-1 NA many TGCGCCAGCAGCCCGGACAAGATCAACACTGAAGCTTTCTTT CASSPDKINTEAFF
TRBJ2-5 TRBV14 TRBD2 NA TGTGCCAGCAGCCCCAGACTAGCGGGAACAGAGACCCAGTACTTC CASSPRLAGTETQYF
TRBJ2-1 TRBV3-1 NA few TGTGCCAGCAGCCAAGCTTGGGACAATGAGCAGTTCTTC CASSQAWDNEQFF
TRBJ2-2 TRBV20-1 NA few TGCAGTGCTAGAGATGGGCATAGTAAAACGAACACCGGGGAGCTGTTTTTT CSARDGHSKTNTGELFF
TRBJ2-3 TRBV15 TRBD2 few TGTGCCACCAGCGGAAGGACTAGCGGTAACACAGATACGCAGTATTTT CATSGRTSGNTDTQYF
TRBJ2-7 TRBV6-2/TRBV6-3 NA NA TGTGCCAGCAGAGACGTCGGGGTAAGCTACGAGCAGTACTTC CASRDVGVSYEQYF